This record looks at one T cell receptor (beta chain) sequence and its context. No antigen is known for it. The data stem from a study of CD8+ T cells in alopecia areata. Study results and caveats: Sequenced scalp T cells also include alphabeta T cells resident in normal skin. Mice gave a clearer picture of TCR sharing than patients did, possibly for HLA-related reasons.

After removal of 6 bases from V and 5 bases from J, the junction contained 4 bases not matched to a gene. CDR1 is SNHLY and CDR2 is FYNNEI in the germline V gene. This CDR3 comprises 13 residues. Extracted RNA was reverse transcribed, and the resulting cDNA served as sequencing template. The method was immunoSEQ multiplex PCR; TCRdb's version includes in-frame clones alone and lacks a portion of them. The sample has around 60,000 clones, around 44% seen once. Individuals with alopecia areata gave both lesional scalp punch biopsies and peripheral blood for collection. This chain joins TRBV2 and TRBJ2-5, with TRBD2 matching over 9 bases. The sequence derives from a human donor with alopecia areata. What was sequenced was NKG2D-low CD8+ T cells sorted from blood. CDR3 loop: CASRGLATETQYF. CDR3 nucleotides: TGTGCCAGCAGGGGACTAGCAACGGAGACCCAGTACTTC.